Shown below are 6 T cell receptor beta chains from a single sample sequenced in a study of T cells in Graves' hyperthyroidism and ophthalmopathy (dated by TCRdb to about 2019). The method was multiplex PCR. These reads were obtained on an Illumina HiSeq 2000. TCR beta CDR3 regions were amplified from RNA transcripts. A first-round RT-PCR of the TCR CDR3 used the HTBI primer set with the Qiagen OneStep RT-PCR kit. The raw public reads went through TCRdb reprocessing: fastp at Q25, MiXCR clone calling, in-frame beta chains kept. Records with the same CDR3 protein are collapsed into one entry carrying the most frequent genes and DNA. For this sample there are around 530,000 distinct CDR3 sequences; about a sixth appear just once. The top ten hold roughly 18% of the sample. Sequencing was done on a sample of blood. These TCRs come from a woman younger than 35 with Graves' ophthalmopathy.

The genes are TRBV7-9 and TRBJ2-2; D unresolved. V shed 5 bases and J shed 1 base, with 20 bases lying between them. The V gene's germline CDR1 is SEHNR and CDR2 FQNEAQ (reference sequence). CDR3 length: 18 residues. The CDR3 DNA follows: TGTGCCAGCAGCGACTCCCGAATCCGGACCCTGAACACCGGGGAGCTGTTTTTT. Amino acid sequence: CASSDSRIRTLNTGELFF.

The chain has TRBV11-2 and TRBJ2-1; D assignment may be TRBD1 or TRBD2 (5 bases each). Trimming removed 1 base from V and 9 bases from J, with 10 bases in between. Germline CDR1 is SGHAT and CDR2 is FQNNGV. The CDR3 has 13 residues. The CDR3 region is CASSLGPGAEQFF. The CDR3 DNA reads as TGTGCCAGCAGCTTAGGCCCCGGGGCTGAGCAGTTCTTC. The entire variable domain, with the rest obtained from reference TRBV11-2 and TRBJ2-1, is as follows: EAGVAQSPRYKIIEKRQSVAFWCNPISGHATLYWYQQILGQGPKLLIQFQNNGVVDDSQLPKDRFSAERLKGVDSTLKIQPAKLEDSAVYLCASSLGPGAEQFFGPGTRLTVL.

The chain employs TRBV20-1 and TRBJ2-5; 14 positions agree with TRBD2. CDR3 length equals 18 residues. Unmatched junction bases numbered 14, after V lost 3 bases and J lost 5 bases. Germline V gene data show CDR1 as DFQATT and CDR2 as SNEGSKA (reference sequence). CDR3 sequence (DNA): TGCAGTGCTAGTTCCCGACTAGCGGGAGGGATCAATGGTGAGACCCAGTACTTC. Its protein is CSASSRLAGGINGETQYF.

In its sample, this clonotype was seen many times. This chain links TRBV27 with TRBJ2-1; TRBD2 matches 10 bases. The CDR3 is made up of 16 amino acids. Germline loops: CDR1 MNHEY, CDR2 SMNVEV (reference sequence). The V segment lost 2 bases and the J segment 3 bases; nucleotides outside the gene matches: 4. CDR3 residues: CASSLTSGVYYNEQFF. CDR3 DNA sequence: TGTGCCAGCAGTTTAACTAGCGGGGTGTACTACAATGAGCAGTTCTTC.

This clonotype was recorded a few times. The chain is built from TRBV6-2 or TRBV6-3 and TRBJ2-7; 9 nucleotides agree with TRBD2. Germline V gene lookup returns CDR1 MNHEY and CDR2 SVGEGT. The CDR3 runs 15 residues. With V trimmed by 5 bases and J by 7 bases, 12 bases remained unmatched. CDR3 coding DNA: TGTGCCAGCAGTGGGACAAGACTAGCGGCTGGGGAGCAGTACTTC. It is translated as CASSGTRLAAGEQYF.

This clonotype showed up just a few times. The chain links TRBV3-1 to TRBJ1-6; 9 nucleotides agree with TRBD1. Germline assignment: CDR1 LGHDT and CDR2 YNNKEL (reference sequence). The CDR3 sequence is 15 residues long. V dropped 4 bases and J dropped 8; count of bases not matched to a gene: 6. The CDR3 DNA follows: TGTGCCAGCAGCCCCTGGACAGGGGATCATTCACCCCTCCACTTT. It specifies CASSPWTGDHSPLHF. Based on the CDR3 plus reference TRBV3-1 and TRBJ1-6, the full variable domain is DTAVSQTPKYLVTQMGNDKSIKCEQNLGHDTMYWYKQDSKKFLKIMFSYNNKELIINETVPNRFSPKSPDKAHLNLHINSLELGDSAVYFCASSPWTGDHSPLHFGNGTRLTVT.